This entry concerns a single T cell receptor beta chain. The entry originates in a study of blood T cell repertoires in COVID-19. Study-level information: COVID-19 samples from acute and convalescent phases originated in the United States, Italy and Spain. T cells, B-cell-depleted T cells, or PBMCs supplied cDNA or gDNA.

The length of the CDR3 is 19 residues. Germline V gene data show CDR1 as LNHNV and CDR2 as YYDKDF (reference sequence). With 3 bases clipped from V and 4 bases from J, the junction kept 13 bases outside the gene matches. In the original processing: Amplification of reference gene primers provided the estimated nucleated cell counts. Profiling relied on immunoSEQ multiplex PCR, and the TCRdb table lists in-frame clones only, not all of them. Clonal size and the V and J genes are those of that table, whereas D and trimming came from the DNA. The data show 100,000 to 120,000 clones, 87% seen once. The sequenced sample was peripheral blood. The chain uses TRBV15 and TRBJ2-3, with TRBD2 matching 13 bases. This receptor was identified in a human donor in a cohort sampled during active COVID-19. The CDR3 spells CATSRRRGKGLAGSDTQYF. In DNA form, the CDR3 reads TGTGCCACCAGCAGGAGGAGGGGAAAGGGACTAGCGGGATCAGATACGCAGTATTTT.